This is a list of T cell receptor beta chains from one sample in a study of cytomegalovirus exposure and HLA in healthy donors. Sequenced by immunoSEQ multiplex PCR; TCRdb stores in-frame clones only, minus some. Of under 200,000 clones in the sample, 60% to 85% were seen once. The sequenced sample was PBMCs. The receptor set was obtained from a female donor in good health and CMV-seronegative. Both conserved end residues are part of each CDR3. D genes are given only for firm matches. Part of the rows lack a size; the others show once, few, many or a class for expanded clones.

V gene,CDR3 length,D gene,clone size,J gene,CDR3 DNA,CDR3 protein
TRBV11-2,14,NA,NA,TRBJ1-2,TGTGCCAGCAGCTTATCTAGATGGGAGGGTGGCTACACCTTC,CASSLSRWEGGYTF
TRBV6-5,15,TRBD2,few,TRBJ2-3,TGTGCCAGCACCCCACTAGCGGGGGAGAGAGATACGCAGTATTTT,CASTPLAGERDTQYF
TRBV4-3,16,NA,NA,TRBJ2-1,TGCGCCAGCAGCCAAGATCTAAGGGGTATCTACAATGAGCAGTTCTTC,CASSQDLRGIYNEQFF
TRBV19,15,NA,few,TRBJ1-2,TGTGCCAGTAGTATAGGACACCTCGGCTCTTATGGCTACACCTTC,CASSIGHLGSYGYTF
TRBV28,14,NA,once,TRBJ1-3,TGTGCCAGCAGTTTGTCTCCCTCTGGAAACACCATATATTTT,CASSLSPSGNTIYF
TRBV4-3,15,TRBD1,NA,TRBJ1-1,TGCGCCAGCAGCCACGACCGGACAGGGGAGGATGAAGCTTTCTTT,CASSHDRTGEDEAFF
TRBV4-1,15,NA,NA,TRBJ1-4,TGCGCCAGCAGCCCCGTGGGGGGGGAAAATGAAAAACTGTTTTTT,CASSPVGGENEKLFF
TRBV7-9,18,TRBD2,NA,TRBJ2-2,TGTGCCAGCAGCTTACGCCGGACTAGCGGGATGAACACCGGGGAGCTGTTTTTT,CASSLRRTSGMNTGELFF
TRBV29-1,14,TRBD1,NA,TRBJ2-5,TGCAGCGTTTCGTCCGGGACAGGGGAGGGGACCCAGTACTTC,CSVSSGTGEGTQYF
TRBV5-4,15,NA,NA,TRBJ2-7,TGTGCCAGCAGCTCCAAAGGGACAAATCCCTACGAGCAGTACTTC,CASSSKGTNPYEQYF
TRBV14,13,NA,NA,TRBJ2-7,TGTGCCAGCAGCCAAGATCCCCCTATCGAGCAGTACTTC,CASSQDPPIEQYF
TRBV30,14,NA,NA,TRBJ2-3,TGTGCCTGGAGTGAAGGACACCGCACAGATACGCAGTATTTT,CAWSEGHRTDTQYF
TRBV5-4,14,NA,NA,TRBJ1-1,TGTGCCAGCAGCGGGCGGGGCGCTGACACTGAAGCTTTCTTT,CASSGRGADTEAFF
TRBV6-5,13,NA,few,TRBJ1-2,TGTGCCAGCAGCTCAGGGGACCACTATGGCTACACCTTC,CASSSGDHYGYTF
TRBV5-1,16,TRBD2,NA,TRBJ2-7,TGCGCCAGCAGCTTGGCCGGAGCGGGGGATTTGAGGGAGCAGTACTTC,CASSLAGAGDLREQYF
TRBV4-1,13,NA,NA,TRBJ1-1,TGCGCCAGCCGACCAGGGATGAACACTGAAGCTTTCTTT,CASRPGMNTEAFF
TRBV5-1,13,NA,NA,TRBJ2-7,TGCGCCAGCAGCTTACTAGGGATCTACGAGCAGTACTTC,CASSLLGIYEQYF
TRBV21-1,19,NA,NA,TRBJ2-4,TGTGCCAGTCCGAACTCCGGGACAGAGACACTTTTAGCCAAAAACATTCAGTACTTC,CASPNSGTETLLAKNIQYF
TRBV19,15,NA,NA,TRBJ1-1,TGTGCCAGCGACCGTGGGGGGGCCGCGTCTACTGAAGCTTTCTTT,CASDRGGAASTEAFF
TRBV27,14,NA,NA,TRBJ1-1,TGTGCCAGCAGTCCTCTGGGAGAGAAGATTGAAGCTTTCTTT,CASSPLGEKIEAFF
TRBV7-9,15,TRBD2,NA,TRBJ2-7,TGTGCCAGCAGCTTATCCGAGCGGGAATCCTACGAGCAGTACTTC,CASSLSERESYEQYF
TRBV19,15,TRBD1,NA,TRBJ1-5,TGTGCCAGTACTCCGACAGGGATGGGTAATCAGCCCCAGCATTTT,CASTPTGMGNQPQHF
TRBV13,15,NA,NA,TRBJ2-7,TGTGCCAGCAGCCCTGAACCGGGATCCACCTACGAGCAGTACTTC,CASSPEPGSTYEQYF
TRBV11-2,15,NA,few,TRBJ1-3,TGTGCCAGCAGTCAACCGGACAGCGGTCGAAACACCATATATTTT,CASSQPDSGRNTIYF
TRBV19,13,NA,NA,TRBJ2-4,TGTGCCAGTAGTATAGGGGGAGGAAACATTCAGTACTTC,CASSIGGGNIQYF
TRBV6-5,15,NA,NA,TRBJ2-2,TGTGCCAGTTCCTCGGACAGAATTTACACCGGGGAGCTGTTTTTT,CASSSDRIYTGELFF
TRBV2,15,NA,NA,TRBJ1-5,TGTGCCAGTCGTCGACAGCCCAATAGCAATCAGCCCCAGCATTTT,CASRRQPNSNQPQHF
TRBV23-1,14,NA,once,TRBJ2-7,TGCGCCAGCACCTCGACAGGTCTCTCCTACGAGCAGTACTTC,CASTSTGLSYEQYF
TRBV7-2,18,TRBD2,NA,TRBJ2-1,TGTGCCAGCAGCTCCGGGACTAGGGGGGTAAGCTCCTACAATGAGCAGTTCTTC,CASSSGTRGVSSYNEQFF
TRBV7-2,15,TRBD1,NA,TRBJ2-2,TGTGCCAGCAGCCCTCGGACAGGGGGCGGATGGGAGCTGTTTTTT,CASSPRTGGGWELFF
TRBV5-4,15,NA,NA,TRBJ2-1,TGTGCCAGCAGCTTGGAGGTAGCCTCCTACAATGAGCAGTTCTTC,CASSLEVASYNEQFF
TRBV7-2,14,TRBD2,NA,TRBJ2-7,TGTGCCAGCAGCTTACGAACGGGGGGGGGCGCTTTGTACTTC,CASSLRTGGGALYF
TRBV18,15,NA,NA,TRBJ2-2,TGTGCCAGCTCGCCTCCTCCAGGGTACACCGGGGAGCTGTTTTTT,CASSPPPGYTGELFF
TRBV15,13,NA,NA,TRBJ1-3,TGTGCCACCAGCATAGATAGAGGAAACACCATATATTTT,CATSIDRGNTIYF
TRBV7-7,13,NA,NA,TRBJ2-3,TGTGCTAGCAGCTTGGGACAATCAGATACGCAGTATTTT,CASSLGQSDTQYF
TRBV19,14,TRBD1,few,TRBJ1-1,TGTGCCAGTAGTACCGGACAGGGGAGCACTGAAGCTTTCTTT,CASSTGQGSTEAFF
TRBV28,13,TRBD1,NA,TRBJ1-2,TGTGCCAGCAGTTTTGGACAGGCCTATGGCTACACCTTC,CASSFGQAYGYTF
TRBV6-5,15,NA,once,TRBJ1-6,TGTGCCAGCAGTTACTCGGGAGGGGTGGGTTCACCCCTCCACTTT,CASSYSGGVGSPLHF
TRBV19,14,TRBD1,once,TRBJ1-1,TGTGCCAGTAGCATAGGACAGGGGGGGACTGAAGCTTTCTTT,CASSIGQGGTEAFF
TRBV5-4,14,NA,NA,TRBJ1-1,TGTGCCAGCAGCTCGTTCGACAGGAACACTGAAGCTTTCTTT,CASSSFDRNTEAFF
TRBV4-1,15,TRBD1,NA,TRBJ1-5,TGCGCCAGCAGCCAATCGACAGGGGTGGGGCAGCCCCAGCATTTT,CASSQSTGVGQPQHF
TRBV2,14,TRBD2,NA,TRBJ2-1,TGTGCCAGCAGTGTAACTAGCGGGGGCGATGAGCAGTTCTTC,CASSVTSGGDEQFF
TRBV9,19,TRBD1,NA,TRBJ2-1,TGTGCCAGCAGCGCCTCCGGGACAGGGGGGTATAGGTCCTACAATGAGCAGTTCTTC,CASSASGTGGYRSYNEQFF
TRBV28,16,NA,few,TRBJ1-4,TGTGCCAGCAGCCCCCCGGACGGCGGGGCAGGGGAAAAACTGTTTTTT,CASSPPDGGAGEKLFF
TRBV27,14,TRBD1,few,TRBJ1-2,TGTGCCAGCAGTTTGTCAGGGGGCGTCTATGGCTACACCTTC,CASSLSGGVYGYTF
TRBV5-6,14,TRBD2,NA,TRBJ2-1,TGTGCCAGCAGCCTGTTTAGCGGGGACAATGAGCAGTTCTTC,CASSLFSGDNEQFF
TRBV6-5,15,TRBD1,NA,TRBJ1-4,TGTGCCAGCAGTCGGAACAGGGGGCTAGGAGAAAAACTGTTTTTT,CASSRNRGLGEKLFF
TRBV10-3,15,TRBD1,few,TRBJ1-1,TGTGCCATCGGGGAACCGGGACAGGGGGGAACTGAAGCTTTCTTT,CAIGEPGQGGTEAFF
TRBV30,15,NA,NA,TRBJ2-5,TGTGCCTGGAGTGTACCAGGGGCCTTACAAGAGACCCAGTACTTC,CAWSVPGALQETQYF
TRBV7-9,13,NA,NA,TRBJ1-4,TGTGCCAGCAGCTTGTCCAGGGATGAAAAACTGTTTTTT,CASSLSRDEKLFF
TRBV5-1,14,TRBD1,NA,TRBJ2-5,TGCGCCAGCAGCTTGAAACAGGGGAAAGAGACCCAGTACTTC,CASSLKQGKETQYF
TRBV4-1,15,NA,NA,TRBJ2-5,TGCGCCAGCAGCCAAGGGACAGCTAGCCAAGAGACCCAGTACTTC,CASSQGTASQETQYF
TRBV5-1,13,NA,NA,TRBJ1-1,TGCGCCAGCAGCTTAACAATTAACACTGAAGCTTTCTTT,CASSLTINTEAFF
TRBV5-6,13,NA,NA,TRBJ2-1,TGTGCCAGCAGCTTGGGGGGGGACAATGAGCAGTTCTTC,CASSLGGDNEQFF
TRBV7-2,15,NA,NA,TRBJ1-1,TGTGCCAGCAGCTTAGTGGGGGGAGAGAACACTGAAGCTTTCTTT,CASSLVGGENTEAFF